Each of the 7 T cell receptor beta chains below was sequenced from the same sample in a study of Tregs in tolerant kidney transplant recipients. Mixed chimerism was transient after nonmyeloablative marrow transplants from related graft donors. This table comes from immunoSEQ multiplex PCR, and its TCRdb copy is limited to in-frame clones, with some not included. Here the sample spans about 52,000 clones, 91% being singletons. The sample here was CD8+ T cells from blood (PBMCs), taken 24 months after the transplant. Source of these receptors: a human patient who received a combined kidney and bone marrow transplant. Some of the T cells may derive from the graft donor.

This clone has a single count. The V call is TRBV5-1, the J call TRBJ2-7; D is unclear. V was cut by 0 bases and J by 3 bases, with 4 bases left in between. CDR1 is SGHRS, CDR2 YFSETQ, per germline. The CDR3 loop spans 12 amino acids. CDR3 sequence (DNA): TGCGCCAGCAGCTTGGACAACTACGAGCAGTACTTC. Translated, it gives CASSLDNYEQYF.

This chain joins TRBV7-2 and TRBJ2-3, with D possibly matching TRBD2 (5 bases). Germline lookup yields CDR1 SGHTA and CDR2 FQGNSA. This CDR3 spans 15 amino acids. Trimming cost V 6 bases and J 0 bases, with 13 bases left between them. This CDR3 is CASSPELDSTDTQYF. In nucleotides, the CDR3 is TGTGCCAGCAGTCCCGAACTAGATAGCACAGATACGCAGTATTTT.

V is TRBV19 and J is TRBJ2-2; 9 nucleotides agree with TRBD1. The CDR3 covers 15 residues. Germline values: CDR1 LNHDA, CDR2 SQIVND (reference sequence). V trimming: 5 bases; J trimming: 4 bases; junction bases outside the gene matches: 5. CDR3 bases: TGTGCCAGTAGTGGGCCGGGACAGGGCACCGGGGAGCTGTTTTTT. This encodes CASSGPGQGTGELFF.

This chain uses TRBV14 with TRBJ2-7, with D possibly being TRBD1 (5 bases). The germline CDR1 and CDR2 sequences are SGHDN and FVKESK. The CDR3 has 14 amino acids. V shed 2 bases and J shed 3 bases, with 11 bases lying between them. The CDR3 region is CASSQRGMHYEQYF. CDR3 nucleotides: TGTGCCAGCAGCCAAAGGGGTATGCACTACGAGCAGTACTTC.

The chain employs TRBV5-1 and TRBJ2-3; 10 positions match TRBD2. CDR1 is SGHRS, CDR2 YFSETQ, per germline. The CDR3 length is 19 residues. Unmatched junction bases numbered 21, after V lost 3 bases and J lost 8 bases. Written as DNA, the CDR3 is TGCGCCAGCAGCTCCTCCCGGCTAGCGGGGGCCGTAGGTCCAAGTACGCAGTATTTT. Translation: CASSSSRLAGAVGPSTQYF.

The chain carries TRBV19 and TRBJ2-4; D unclear. Trimming shortened V by 3 bases and J by 0 bases, and 9 bases separated the two germline ends. The CDR3 contains 15 residues. From germline, CDR1 is LNHDA and CDR2 SQIVND (reference sequence). This CDR3 is CASSIVALAKNIQYF. In DNA, the CDR3 is TGTGCCAGTAGTATTGTAGCCCTAGCCAAAAACATTCAGTACTTC. Variable domain in full (rest from reference TRBV19 and TRBJ2-4): DGGITQSPKYLFRKEGQNVTLSCEQNLNHDAMYWYRQDPGQGLRLIYYSQIVNDFQKGDIAEGYSVSREKKESFPLTVTSAQKNPTAFYLCASSIVALAKNIQYFGAGTRLSVL.

This clone appeared a single time. This chain uses TRBV11-2 with TRBJ2-7; weak D call: TRBD2 (5 bases). V lost 1 base, J lost 0 bases, and 22 bases lay in between. The CDR3 has 19 amino acids. Germline lookup yields CDR1 SGHAT and CDR2 FQNNGV. In nucleotides, the CDR3 is TGTGCCAGCAGCTTAGTTTTCGGGGTCCACCCGAGATTCTCCTACGAGCAGTACTTC. This translates into CASSLVFGVHPRFSYEQYF.